This T cell receptor beta chain was sequenced during a study of OX40 agonist ivuxolimab in advanced cancers. The repertoire was sequenced with immunoSEQ multiplex PCR; TCRdb's copy has only in-frame clones and lacks some. The sample comprises around 71,000 clones, around 87% of which are singletons, and around 1% rests with the top ten. J lost 1 base, V lost 9 bases, and 4 bases had no gene match. The CDR3 has 13 residues. CDR1 is SGHTA and CDR2 is FQGNSA in the germline V gene. V is TRBV7-2 and J is TRBJ2-3, with 7 bases aligning to TRBD2. This receptor was taken from an adult with an advanced solid tumor such as melanoma, head and neck, liver or kidney cancer. The sample was CD4+ or CD8+ T cells sorted from blood, taken in a trial of the OX40 agonist ivuxolimab. The CDR3 sequence: CARSSGGTDTQYF. The CDR3 DNA is TGTGCCAGGTCCAGCGGGGGCACAGATACGCAGTATTTT.